The sequence of this T cell receptor (beta chain) was determined in a study of T cells in Graves' hyperthyroidism and ophthalmopathy. Authors of the study amplified TCR beta CDR3 regions from RNA transcripts. The HTBI primer set served for first-round RT-PCR of the TCR CDR3. TCRdb re-derived calls from the multiplex PCR reads in MiXCR, one entry per CDR3 protein. The repertoire holds roughly 380,000 distinct CDR3 sequences, approximately 14% seen once, with 8% to 13% in the top ten. This clonotype has ten or more counts. Germline CDR1 and CDR2: KGHSH and LQKENI. Trimming shortened V by 3 bases and J by 2 bases, and 10 bases separated the two germline ends. The CDR3 is 14 amino acids. Stability of Graves' hyperthyroidism was defined as absent ophthalmopathy progression within 18 months. The patients, who ranged from 18 to 65 in age, presented with newly diagnosed hyperthyroidism lasting under 2 months.

Sequences were obtained from blood. The chain joins TRBV18 to TRBJ2-5, with D perhaps given as TRBD1 or TRBD2 (5 bases each). This receptor was taken from an older woman with Graves' hyperthyroidism. CDR3 protein: CASSPGPGQETQYF. The CDR3 DNA is TGTGCCAGCTCACCGGGACCAGGACAAGAGACCCAGTACTTC.